A selection of T cell receptor beta chains follows, all from one sample in a study of cytomegalovirus exposure and HLA in healthy donors. The table came from immunoSEQ multiplex PCR; TCRdb's copy has only in-frame clones and leaves some out. The data hold 180,000 or so clones, with around 75% observed a single time. Source material: PBMCs. These receptors came from a woman aged 40 to 49 in good health and CMV-seropositive. The CDR3 runs from the conserved cysteine through the conserved F or W. Each record gives: V gene, D gene, CDR3 protein. D genes are given only for firm matches.

v_call: TRBV6-1; d_call: TRBD1; cdr3_aa: CASSGDSQETQYF
v_call: TRBV10-2; d_call: TRBD1; cdr3_aa: CASNSPDRDWHEQFF
v_call: TRBV25-1; d_call: TRBD1; cdr3_aa: CANPDRGRNEQFF
v_call: TRBV5-5; d_call: TRBD2; cdr3_aa: CASSLELAASYEQYF
v_call: TRBV5-1; d_call: .; cdr3_aa: CASSLGQNTGELFF
v_call: TRBV29-1; d_call: .; cdr3_aa: CSFERTVRGGYTF
v_call: TRBV5-4; d_call: .; cdr3_aa: CASSSSQGGTEAFF
v_call: TRBV27; d_call: .; cdr3_aa: CASSLSQALGTPLFF
v_call: TRBV4-3; d_call: TRBD1; cdr3_aa: CASSRQDRGTGELFF
v_call: TRBV20-1; d_call: TRBD2; cdr3_aa: CSASGRYEQYF
v_call: TRBV19; d_call: TRBD2; cdr3_aa: CASSPSGPTWEQFF
v_call: TRBV19; d_call: TRBD1; cdr3_aa: CASSVTGGMNTEAFF
v_call: TRBV19; d_call: TRBD2; cdr3_aa: CASRSGLAEGTDTQYF
v_call: TRBV28; d_call: .; cdr3_aa: CASSLAGPSNQPQHF
v_call: TRBV29-1; d_call: TRBD1; cdr3_aa: CSVTGGGNSPLHF
v_call: TRBV7-2; d_call: TRBD2; cdr3_aa: CASSKGLAGYEQYF
v_call: TRBV7-9; d_call: .; cdr3_aa: CASSRDRSRSTDTQYF
v_call: TRBV28; d_call: TRBD2; cdr3_aa: CASSLTSAPHYEQYF
v_call: TRBV11-2; d_call: TRBD1; cdr3_aa: CASSFDRGRHEQYF
v_call: TRBV2; d_call: .; cdr3_aa: CASSDYVETQYF
v_call: TRBV6-5; d_call: TRBD1; cdr3_aa: CASSRGQDDGYTF
v_call: TRBV6-1; d_call: TRBD1; cdr3_aa: CASSTDRDRPQHF
v_call: TRBV6-5; d_call: .; cdr3_aa: CASKSDSDTQYF
v_call: TRBV5-1; d_call: TRBD2; cdr3_aa: CASRRLADNEQFF
v_call: TRBV6-5; d_call: TRBD2; cdr3_aa: CATTPGLGITGELFF
v_call: TRBV18; d_call: .; cdr3_aa: CASSPTAGADNYGYTF
v_call: TRBV27; d_call: TRBD1; cdr3_aa: CASSFKGAGQPQHF
v_call: TRBV9; d_call: .; cdr3_aa: CASSPQGVETQYF
v_call: TRBV30; d_call: TRBD2; cdr3_aa: CAWSTSGRRSEQFF
v_call: TRBV5-6; d_call: .; cdr3_aa: CASSLRGISGANVLTF
v_call: TRBV27; d_call: TRBD1; cdr3_aa: CASSSTGVAYEQYF
v_call: TRBV19; d_call: TRBD1; cdr3_aa: CASSISGTDHYEQYF
v_call: TRBV7-9; d_call: .; cdr3_aa: CAGQTITGELFF
v_call: TRBV25-1; d_call: .; cdr3_aa: CASSPWGREKLFF
v_call: TRBV4-1; d_call: TRBD2; cdr3_aa: CASSQGLAGVNEQFF
v_call: TRBV15; d_call: .; cdr3_aa: CATSRGENQPQHF
v_call: TRBV7-8; d_call: .; cdr3_aa: CASSLDLQANQPQHF
v_call: TRBV28; d_call: .; cdr3_aa: CASSSRFVSSGNTIYF
v_call: TRBV15; d_call: .; cdr3_aa: CATSRDIEKLFF
v_call: TRBV18; d_call: TRBD1; cdr3_aa: CASSPDRAYNSPLHF
v_call: TRBV6-5; d_call: .; cdr3_aa: CASSRKRDNYGYTF
v_call: TRBV28; d_call: .; cdr3_aa: CAATDGSSGNTIYF
v_call: TRBV21-1; d_call: .; cdr3_aa: CASSKDRQGNSPLHF
v_call: TRBV5-4; d_call: TRBD2; cdr3_aa: CASSLGFGGQTSGNGNEQFF
v_call: TRBV7-2; d_call: TRBD1; cdr3_aa: CASRYRGDGTDTQYF
v_call: TRBV30; d_call: .; cdr3_aa: CAWSMRAEQYF
v_call: TRBV11-2; d_call: TRBD1; cdr3_aa: CASSLASIMGQGDTEAFF
v_call: TRBV5-4; d_call: .; cdr3_aa: CASSPWNTEAFF
v_call: TRBV2; d_call: TRBD1; cdr3_aa: CASNREQGIFGANVLTF